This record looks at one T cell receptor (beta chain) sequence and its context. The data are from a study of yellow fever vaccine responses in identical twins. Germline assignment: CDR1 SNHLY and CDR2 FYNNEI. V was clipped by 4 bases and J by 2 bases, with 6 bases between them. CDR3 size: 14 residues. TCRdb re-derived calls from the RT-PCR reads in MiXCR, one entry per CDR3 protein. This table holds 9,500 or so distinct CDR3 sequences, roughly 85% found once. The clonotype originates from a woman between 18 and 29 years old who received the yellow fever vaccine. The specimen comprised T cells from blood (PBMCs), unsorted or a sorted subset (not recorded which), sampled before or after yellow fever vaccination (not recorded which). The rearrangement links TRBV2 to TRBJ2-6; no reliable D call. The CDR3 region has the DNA TGTGCCAGCAGTGCAGGTACTGGGGCCAACGTCCTGACTTTC. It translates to CASSAGTGANVLTF. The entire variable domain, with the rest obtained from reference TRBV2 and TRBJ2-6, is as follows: EPEVTQTPSHQVTQMGQEVILRCVPISNHLYFYWYRQILGQKVEFLVSFYNNEISEKSEIFDDQFSVERPDGSNFTLKIRSTKLEDSAMYFCASSAGTGANVLTFGAGSRLTVL.